This TCR beta chain was captured by sequencing in a study of blood T cells in healthy people across ages. The CDR3 length is 15 residues. Germline trimming cut 5 bases from V and 0 bases from J; bases unmatched to any gene: 7. From germline, CDR1 is SGHRS and CDR2 YFSETQ. PCR was performed a second time for about 7 to 11 cycles using a sample-barcoded 5' primer and a J-beta primer mix. From each sample, at least 3 million paired-end reads containing CDR3 were obtained. TCRdb fed the 5' RACE reads into MiXCR, producing one record per CDR3 protein. Of approximately 1,100,000 distinct CDR3 sequences listed, around 45% are singletons.

The chain carries TRBV5-1 and TRBJ2-5; 7 positions match TRBD1. The source is a woman aged 55-69 years in good health. The sample consisted of blood. The CDR3 region has the DNA TGCGCCAGCAGGGTCATGGGACAGAACCAAGAGACCCAGTACTTC. It yields the protein CASRVMGQNQETQYF. The full variable domain, completed using reference TRBV5-1 and TRBJ2-5, is KAGVTQTPRYLIKTRGQQVTLSCSPISGHRSVSWYQQTPGQGLQFLFEYFSETQRNKGNFPGRFSGRQFSNSRSEMNVSTLELGDSALYLCASRVMGQNQETQYFGPGTRLLVL.